This passage covers 25 T cell receptor beta chains from one sample sequenced in a study of PD-L1 blockade in urothelial cancer. Here immunoSEQ multiplex PCR was the method, and the copy in TCRdb shows in-frame clones only, minus some. The sample includes roughly 63,000 clones, around 81% of them seen just once. Noted time point: pretreatment peripheral blood. The sample in question was PBMCs, obtained around atezolizumab (anti-PD-L1) treatment. Receptors originate from a man between 65 and 80 years old with urothelial cancer.

V gene TRBV10-3 combines with J gene TRBJ2-5, with TRBD2 matching over 7 bases. After removal of 10 bases from V and 3 bases from J, the junction contained 8 bases not matched to a gene. CDR3 length equals 13 residues. Looked up from germline, CDR1 is ENHRY and CDR2 is SYGVKD. In nucleotides, the CDR3 is TGTGCCACCACCCGGGCGGGGGAAGAGACCCAGTACTTC. This translates into CATTRAGEETQYF.

V is TRBV5-1 and J is TRBJ1-1; 12 nucleotides agree with TRBD1. Germline V gene lookup returns CDR1 SGHRS and CDR2 YFSETQ. The CDR3 totals 14 residues. Trimming removed 4 bases from V and 10 bases from J; junction bases left unmatched: 8. The CDR3 here is CASSAPGQGAGAFF. The CDR3 DNA reads as TGCGCCAGCAGCGCCCCGGGACAGGGGGCCGGAGCTTTCTTT.

The chain combines TRBV28 with TRBJ2-3; a weak D match, TRBD2 (6 bases). Germline V gives CDR1 MDHEN, CDR2 SYDVKM. The CDR3 loop spans 16 amino acids. Trimming left V 2 bases short and J 0 bases short, with 12 bases between. The CDR3 DNA reads as TGTGCCAGCAGTTTACCTCGCGGGATGAGCACAGATACGCAGTATTTT. This translates into CASSLPRGMSTDTQYF.

The J gene is TRBJ2-7, the V gene TRBV30; a weak D match, TRBD2 (6 bases). Deletions cut 2 bases from V and 5 bases from J, with 16 bases between. The CDR3 has 14 residues. Germline V lookup: CDR1 GTSNPN, CDR2 SVGIG (reference sequence). CDR3 loop: CAWSRALGGHEQYF. CDR3 sequence (DNA): TGTGCCTGGAGTAGGGCTCTGGGAGGCCACGAGCAGTACTTC.

This chain links TRBV29-1 with TRBJ2-5; TRBD1 might be the D (6 bases). Germline assignment: CDR1 SQVTM and CDR2 ANQGSEA. Trimming took 7 bases from V and 5 from J, leaving 20 bases between them. This CDR3 contains 14 residues. The CDR3 is CSARQVGRVETQYF. Here the CDR3 DNA reads TGCAGCGCCCGACAGGTGGGGAGAGTGGAGACCCAGTACTTC.

This chain uses TRBV6-5 with TRBJ1-5, with 8 positions matching TRBD1. V shed 6 bases and J 2 bases; nucleotides not matched to a gene: 6. Germline loops: CDR1 MNHEY, CDR2 SVGAGI. This CDR3 spans 15 amino acids. CDR3 nucleotides: TGTGCCAGCAGAGGGACAGGCCGAGGCAATCAGCCCCAGCATTTT. This sequence encodes CASRGTGRGNQPQHF.

The rearrangement links TRBV5-4 to TRBJ2-5, with 8 nucleotides matching TRBD1. Looked up from germline, CDR1 is SGHNT and CDR2 is YYREEE (reference sequence). There are 15 residues in the CDR3. V lost 1 base to trimming and J lost 4 bases; unmatched junction nucleotides: 6. Here the CDR3 DNA reads TGTGCCAGCAGCTTGCGGCAGGGGGCCTCAGAGACCCAGTACTTC. Protein product: CASSLRQGASETQYF.

This rearrangement joins TRBV30 to TRBJ1-1, with a weak D call TRBD1 (6 bases). CDR1 GTSNPN and CDR2 SVGIG come from the germline V gene (reference sequence). The length of the CDR3 is 16 residues. V lost 3 bases and J 1 base, leaving 18 bases between the germline ends. The CDR3 is CAWSKLGGRWNTEAFF. CDR3 nucleotide sequence: TGTGCCTGGAGCAAACTAGGGGGACGGTGGAACACTGAAGCTTTCTTT. The entire variable domain, with the rest obtained from reference TRBV30 and TRBJ1-1, is as follows: SQTIHQWPATLVQPVGSPLSLECTVEGTSNPNLYWYRQAAGRGLQLLFYSVGIGQISSEVPQNLSASRPQDRQFILSSKKLLLSDSGFYLCAWSKLGGRWNTEAFFGQGTRLTVV.

This chain joins TRBV2 and TRBJ2-3, with 8 bases matching TRBD2. The germline V gene encodes CDR1 SNHLY and CDR2 FYNNEI. The J segment lost 8 bases and the V segment lost 4 bases, leaving 14 bases of the junction unmatched. The CDR3 is 16 residues long. The CDR3 bases are TGTGCCAGCAGTGGGGCTAGCGGGTCGACGGGGGGTACGCAGTATTTT. This encodes CASSGASGSTGGTQYF.

V and J are TRBV19 and TRBJ2-7, with TRBD2 matching 7 bases. CDR1 is LNHDA and CDR2 is SQIVND in the germline V gene (reference sequence). CDR3 length equals 13 residues. Germline trimming cut 5 bases from V and 4 bases from J; bases unmatched to any gene: 5. The CDR3 protein is CASSGTTSYEQYF. The CDR3, as DNA: TGTGCCAGTAGTGGGACTACCTCTTACGAGCAGTACTTC.

The CDR3 region has the DNA TGTGCCAGCAGCCAAGACCGTGGGGGCCGGGGTGGCTACACCTTC. Its protein is CASSQDRGGRGGYTF. The V gene is TRBV4-2, the J gene TRBJ1-2; tentatively, D is TRBD1 (6 bases). The CDR3 has 15 residues. Germline lookup yields CDR1 LGHNA and CDR2 YNFKEQ. The germline V and J ends were trimmed by 0 bases and 7 bases, with 15 bases remaining between them.

This sequence joins TRBV7-9 and TRBJ1-1, with D possibly TRBD1 on 5 matching bases. Germline loops: CDR1 SEHNR, CDR2 FQNEAQ (reference sequence). V lost 3 bases and J 0 bases, leaving 8 bases between the germline ends. The CDR3 spans 14 residues. Here the CDR3 reads CASSFIGVNTEAFF. The CDR3 DNA sequence: TGTGCCAGCAGCTTTATAGGGGTGAACACTGAAGCTTTCTTT.

This clone is a singleton in its sample. The chain is built from TRBV29-1 and TRBJ2-7, with D perhaps matching TRBD2 (5 bases). The length of the CDR3 is 12 residues. The ends were cut back, 4 bases at V and 3 bases at J, with 10 bases in the middle. Germline V gives CDR1 SQVTM, CDR2 ANQGSEA. The CDR3 loop reads CSVAGDYYEQYF. The CDR3 nucleotides read TGCAGCGTTGCCGGGGATTACTACGAGCAGTACTTC.

CDR3 in amino acids: CASSLPRQTSNQPQHF. The CDR3 DNA sequence: TGTGCCAGCAGTCTCCCCCGACAGACAAGCAATCAGCCCCAGCATTTT. The chain links TRBV28 to TRBJ1-5, with D maybe TRBD1 (5 bases). V gave up 5 bases and J gave up 1 base, with 15 bases separating them. This CDR3 comprises 16 residues. The V gene's germline CDR1 is MDHEN and CDR2 SYDVKM.

The J gene is TRBJ2-7, the V gene TRBV9; TRBD2 agrees at 8 bases. The CDR3 covers 13 residues. V shed 4 bases, J shed 6 bases, and the junction held 6 bases outside the gene matches. Per the germline V gene, CDR1 is SGDLS and CDR2 is YYNGEE. The CDR3 DNA reads TGTGCCAGCAGCCTCAGCGGGAGCGGCGAGCAGTACTTC. Translated: CASSLSGSGEQYF.

This chain links TRBV10-3 with TRBJ2-7, with 8 bases that match TRBD2. The length of the CDR3 is 12 residues. Germline V gene data show CDR1 as ENHRY and CDR2 as SYGVKD. With 11 bases clipped from V and 5 bases from J, the junction kept 8 bases outside the gene matches. In nucleotides, the CDR3 is TGTGCCGCCGGGGGGGGCTCGAACGAGCAGTACTTC. Encoded protein: CAAGGGSNEQYF.

The chain recombines TRBV2 with TRBJ2-7; TRBD1 is a possible D gene (6 bases). V was trimmed by 6 bases and J by 3 bases, leaving 15 bases between them. The length of the CDR3 is 14 residues. Germline CDR1 SNHLY, CDR2 FYNNEI. The CDR3 DNA reads TGTGCCAGCAGGCTCGTACAGGGAATCTACGAGCAGTACTTC. This translates into CASRLVQGIYEQYF.

This rearrangement joins TRBV6-1 to TRBJ2-7; 9 nucleotides match TRBD1. Germline assignment: CDR1 MNHNS and CDR2 SASEGT. J gave up 4 bases and V 4 bases, and 8 bases lay outside the gene matches. This CDR3 spans 15 amino acids. CDR3 loop: CASSGYRGRRYEQYF. CDR3 in DNA: TGTGCCAGCAGTGGCTACAGGGGGCGCCGATACGAGCAGTACTTC.

The chain employs TRBV5-8 and TRBJ2-7, with 12 bases matching TRBD2. The CDR3 has 17 amino acids. V lost 4 bases and J lost 0; bases outside the gene matches: 8. The V gene's germline CDR1 is SGHTS and CDR2 YDEGEE. CDR3 sequence (DNA): TGTGCCAGCAGCGTAGGACTAGCGGGACTGAGCTCCTACGAGCAGTACTTC. Its translation is CASSVGLAGLSSYEQYF.

The chain is built from TRBV5-1 and TRBJ1-4; TRBD1 matches 7 bases. CDR1 is SGHRS and CDR2 is YFSETQ in the germline V gene. Trimming at V came to 5 bases and at J to 5 bases, leaving 9 bases not matched to a gene. The CDR3 has 15 amino acids. The CDR3 is CASSLSGTENEKLFF. DNA for the CDR3: TGCGCCAGCAGTTTGTCCGGGACAGAAAATGAAAAACTGTTTTTT.

The rearrangement links TRBV28 to TRBJ1-5; TRBD1 matches at 8 bases. V was clipped by 6 bases and J by 0 bases; unmatched bases: 19. The CDR3 has 20 residues. Germline CDR1 and CDR2: MDHEN and SYDVKM. Here the CDR3 DNA reads TGTGCCAGCAGGCTAAGACAGGGGAATTTCTGGTCCCATAGCAATCAGCCCCAGCATTTT. Its protein product is CASRLRQGNFWSHSNQPQHF. The full variable domain, its missing parts supplied by reference TRBV28 and TRBJ1-5, is DVKVTQSSRYLVKRTGEKVFLECVQDMDHENMFWYRQDPGLGLRLIYFSYDVKMKEKGDIPEGYSVSREKKERFSLILESASTNQTSMYLCASRLRQGNFWSHSNQPQHFGDGTRLSIL.

This clone was detected once. CDR3 sequence reads: CASSSGLAGVVSYF. CDR3 nucleotides: TGTGCCAGCAGCTCCGGACTAGCGGGAGTAGTCTCGTACTTC. The chain carries TRBV7-2 and TRBJ2-7; the match to TRBD2 covers 13 bases. This CDR3 region has 14 residues. Germline lookup yields CDR1 SGHTA and CDR2 FQGNSA. Germline trimming cut 4 bases from V and 12 bases from J; bases unmatched to any gene: 9.

V is TRBV14 and J is TRBJ2-5, with D unclear. The CDR3 extends over 18 amino acids. Looked up from germline, CDR1 is SGHDN and CDR2 is FVKESK. V was pared by 2 bases and J by 0 bases, with 19 bases between. The CDR3 DNA sequence: TGTGCCAGCAGCCAAAATGCGGCCCTAAGTGTGTACCAAGAGACCCAGTACTTC. This translates into CASSQNAALSVYQETQYF.

The chain couples TRBV27 to TRBJ1-2; TRBD1 agrees at 8 bases. V trimming: 4 bases; J trimming: 4 bases; junction bases outside the gene matches: 5. The CDR3 is 14 residues long. CDR1 MNHEY and CDR2 SMNVEV come from the germline V gene (reference sequence). The CDR3 loop reads CASSSQTGAYGYTF. The CDR3 region has the DNA TGTGCCAGCAGTTCACAGACAGGGGCCTATGGCTACACCTTC.

This clone has a handful of counts. The gene calls are TRBV19 and TRBJ2-7; no clear D gene. CDR3 length: 14 amino acids. Trimming left V 3 bases short and J 1 base short, with 10 bases between. CDR1 and CDR2 (germline): LNHDA, SQIVND (reference sequence). CDR3: CASSISVRSYEQYF. CDR3 sequence (DNA): TGTGCCAGTAGTATTAGTGTTCGGTCCTACGAGCAGTACTTC.